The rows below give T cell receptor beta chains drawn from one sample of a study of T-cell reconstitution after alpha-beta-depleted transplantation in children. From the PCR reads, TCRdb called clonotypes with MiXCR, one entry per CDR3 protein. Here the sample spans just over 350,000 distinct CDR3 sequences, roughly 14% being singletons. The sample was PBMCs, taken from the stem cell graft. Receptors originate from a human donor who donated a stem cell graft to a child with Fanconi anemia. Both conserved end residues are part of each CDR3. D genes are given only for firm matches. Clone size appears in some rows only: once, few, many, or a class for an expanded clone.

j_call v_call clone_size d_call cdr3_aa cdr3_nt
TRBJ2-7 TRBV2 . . CASSELAAFEQYF TGTGCCAGCAGTGAGCTTGCAGCGTTTGAGCAGTACTTC
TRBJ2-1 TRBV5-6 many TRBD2 CASSLPRGGLNEQFF TGTGCCAGCAGCCTACCACGGGGGGGCCTGAATGAGCAGTTCTTC
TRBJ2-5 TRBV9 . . CASSTGMWEETQYF TGTGCCAGCAGCACAGGGATGTGGGAAGAGACCCAGTACTTC
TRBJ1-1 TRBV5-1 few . CASSPSPGWGTEAFF TGCGCCAGCAGCCCCTCACCGGGATGGGGCACTGAAGCTTTCTTT
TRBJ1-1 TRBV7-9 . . CASSPGIVLMNTEAFF TGTGCCAGCAGCCCTGGGATAGTCCTAATGAACACTGAAGCTTTCTTT
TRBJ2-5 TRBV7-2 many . CASSLGGRVGETQYF TGTGCCAGCAGCTTAGGGGGCAGGGTAGGAGAGACCCAGTACTTC
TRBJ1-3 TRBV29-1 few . CSATDGGNTIYF TGCAGCGCCACGGACGGGGGAAACACCATATATTTT
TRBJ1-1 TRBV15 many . CATSRDFGSGAFF TGTGCCACCAGCAGAGATTTCGGATCAGGAGCTTTCTTT
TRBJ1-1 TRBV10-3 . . CAISNLQEGPNTEAFF TGTGCCATCAGCAACCTGCAAGAGGGGCCAAACACTGAAGCTTTCTTT
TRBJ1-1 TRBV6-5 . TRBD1 CASSSGQGFEAFF TGTGCCAGCAGTTCTGGACAGGGATTTGAAGCTTTCTTT
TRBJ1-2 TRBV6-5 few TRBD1 CASSYTTGPYGYTF TGTGCCAGCAGTTACACGACAGGGCCTTATGGCTACACCTTC
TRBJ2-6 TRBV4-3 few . CASSQDWGPSGANVLTF TGCGCCAGCAGCCAAGATTGGGGACCCTCTGGGGCCAACGTCCTGACTTTC
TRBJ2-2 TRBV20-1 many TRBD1 CSARDEGAGNTGELFF TGCAGTGCTAGAGATGAGGGGGCTGGGAACACCGGGGAGCTGTTTTTT
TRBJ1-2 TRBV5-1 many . CASSFSKNYGYTF TGCGCCAGCAGCTTTTCCAAGAACTATGGCTACACCTTC
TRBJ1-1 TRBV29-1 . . CSVLTGVMNTEAFF TGCAGCGTTTTAACAGGCGTAATGAACACTGAAGCTTTCTTT
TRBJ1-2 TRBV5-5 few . CASSLGAKSYGYTF TGTGCCAGCAGCTTGGGAGCCAAAAGCTATGGCTACACCTTC
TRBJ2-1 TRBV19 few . CASRATIGTEQFF TGTGCCAGTAGAGCCACCATAGGCACTGAGCAGTTCTTC
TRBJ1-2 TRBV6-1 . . CASSETQIYGYTF TGTGCCAGCAGTGAGACACAAATCTATGGCTACACCTTC
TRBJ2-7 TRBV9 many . CASSVGAGMTYEQYF TGTGCCAGCAGCGTAGGGGCAGGAATGACCTACGAGCAGTACTTC
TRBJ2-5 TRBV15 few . CATSRNPFSAWQETQYF TGTGCCACCAGCAGAAACCCCTTCAGTGCTTGGCAAGAGACCCAGTACTTC